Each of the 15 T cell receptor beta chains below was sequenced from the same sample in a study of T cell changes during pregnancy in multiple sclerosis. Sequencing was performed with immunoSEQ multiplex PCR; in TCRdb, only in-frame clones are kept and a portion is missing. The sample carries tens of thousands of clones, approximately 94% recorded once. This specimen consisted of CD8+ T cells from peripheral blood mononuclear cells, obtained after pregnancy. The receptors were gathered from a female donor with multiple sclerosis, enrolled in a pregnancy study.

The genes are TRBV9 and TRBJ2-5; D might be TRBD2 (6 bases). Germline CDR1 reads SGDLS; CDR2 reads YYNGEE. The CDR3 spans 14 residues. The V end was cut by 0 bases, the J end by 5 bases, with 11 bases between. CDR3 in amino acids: CASSVAASEETQYF. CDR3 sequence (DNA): TGTGCCAGCAGCGTAGCGGCTAGCGAGGAGACCCAGTACTTC.

The CDR3 bases are TGTGCCTCCGATCTAGCGGGAGCCGGGGAGCTGTTTTTT. It encodes CASDLAGAGELFF. This rearrangement joins TRBV30 to TRBJ2-2; 10 bases line up with TRBD2. The CDR3 has 13 residues. Unmatched junction bases numbered 5, after V lost 7 bases and J lost 6 bases. Germline CDR1 and CDR2: GTSNPN and SVGIG (reference sequence).

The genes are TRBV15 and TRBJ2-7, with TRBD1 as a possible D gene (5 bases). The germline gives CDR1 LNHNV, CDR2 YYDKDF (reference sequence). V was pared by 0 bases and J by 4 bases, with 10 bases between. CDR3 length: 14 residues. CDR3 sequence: CATSRDQGPYEQYF. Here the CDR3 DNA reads TGTGCCACCAGCAGAGATCAGGGCCCGTACGAGCAGTACTTC.

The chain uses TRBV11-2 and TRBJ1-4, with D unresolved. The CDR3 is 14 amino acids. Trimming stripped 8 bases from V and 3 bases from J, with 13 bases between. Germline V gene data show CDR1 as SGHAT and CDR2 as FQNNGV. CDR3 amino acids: CASSPSGANEKLFF. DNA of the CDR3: TGTGCCAGCTCCCCGAGTGGTGCTAATGAAAAACTGTTTTTT.

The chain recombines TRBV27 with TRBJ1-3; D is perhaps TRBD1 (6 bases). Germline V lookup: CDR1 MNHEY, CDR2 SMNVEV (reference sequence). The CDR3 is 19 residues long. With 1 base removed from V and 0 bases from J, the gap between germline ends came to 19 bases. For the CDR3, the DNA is TGTGCCAGCAGTTTATATCCCCCACGGACAGAACTCTCTGGAAACACCATATATTTT. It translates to CASSLYPPRTELSGNTIYF.

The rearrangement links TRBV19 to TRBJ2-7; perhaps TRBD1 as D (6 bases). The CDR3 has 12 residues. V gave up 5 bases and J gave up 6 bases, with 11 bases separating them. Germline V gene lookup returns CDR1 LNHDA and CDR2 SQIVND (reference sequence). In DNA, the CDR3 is TGTGCCAGTAGTGCCGGACAGTTCGAGCAGTACTTC. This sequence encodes CASSAGQFEQYF.

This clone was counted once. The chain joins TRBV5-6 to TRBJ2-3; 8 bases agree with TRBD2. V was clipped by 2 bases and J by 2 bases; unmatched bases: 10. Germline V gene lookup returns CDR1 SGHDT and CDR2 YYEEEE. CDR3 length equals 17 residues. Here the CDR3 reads CASSFSVAGTLTDTQYF. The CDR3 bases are TGTGCCAGCAGCTTTTCCGTAGCGGGGACACTCACAGATACGCAGTATTTT. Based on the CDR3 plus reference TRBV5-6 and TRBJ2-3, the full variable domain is DAGVTQSPTHLIKTRGQQVTLRCSPKSGHDTVSWYQQALGQGPQFIFQYYEEEERQRGNFPDRFSGHQFPNYSSELNVNALLLGDSALYLCASSFSVAGTLTDTQYFGPGTRLTVL.

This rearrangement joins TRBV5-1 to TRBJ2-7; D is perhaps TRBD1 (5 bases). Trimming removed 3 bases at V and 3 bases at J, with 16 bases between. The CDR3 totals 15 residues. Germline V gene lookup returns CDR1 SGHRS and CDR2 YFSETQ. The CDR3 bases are TGCGCCAGCAGCTCTCGACAGAAAGAGTACTACGAGCAGTACTTC. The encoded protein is CASSSRQKEYYEQYF.

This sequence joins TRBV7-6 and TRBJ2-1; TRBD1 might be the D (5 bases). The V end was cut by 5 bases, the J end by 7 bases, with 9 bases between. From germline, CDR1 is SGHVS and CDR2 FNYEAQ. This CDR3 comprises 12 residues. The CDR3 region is CASSPNRNEQFF. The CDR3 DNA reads TGTGCCAGCAGCCCCAACAGGAATGAGCAGTTCTTC.

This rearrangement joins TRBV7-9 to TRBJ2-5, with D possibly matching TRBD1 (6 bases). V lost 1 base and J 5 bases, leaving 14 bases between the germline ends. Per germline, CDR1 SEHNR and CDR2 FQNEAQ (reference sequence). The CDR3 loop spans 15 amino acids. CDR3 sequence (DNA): TGTGCCAGCAGCTTAGGGGGGCAGTCCCGGGAGACCCAGTACTTC. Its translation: CASSLGGQSRETQYF.

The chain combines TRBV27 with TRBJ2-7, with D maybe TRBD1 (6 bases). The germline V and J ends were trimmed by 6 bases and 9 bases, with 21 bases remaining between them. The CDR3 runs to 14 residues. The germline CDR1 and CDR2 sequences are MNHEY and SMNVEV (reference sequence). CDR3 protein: CASSMTGPLSGQYF. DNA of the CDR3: TGTGCCAGCAGCATGACAGGACCGCTTTCGGGGCAGTACTTC.

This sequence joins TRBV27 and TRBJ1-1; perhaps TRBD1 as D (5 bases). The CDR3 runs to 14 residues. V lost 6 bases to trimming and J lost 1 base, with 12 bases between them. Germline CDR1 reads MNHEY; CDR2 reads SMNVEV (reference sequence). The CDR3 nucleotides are TGTGCCAGCAGCCTAGGACACGCGAACACTGAAGCTTTCTTT. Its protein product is CASSLGHANTEAFF.

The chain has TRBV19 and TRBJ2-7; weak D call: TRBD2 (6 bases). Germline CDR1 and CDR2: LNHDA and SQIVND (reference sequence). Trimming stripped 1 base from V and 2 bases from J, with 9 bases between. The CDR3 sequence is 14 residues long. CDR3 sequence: CASSIAGAAYEQYF. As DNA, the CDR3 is TGTGCCAGTAGTATAGCGGGAGCCGCCTACGAGCAGTACTTC.

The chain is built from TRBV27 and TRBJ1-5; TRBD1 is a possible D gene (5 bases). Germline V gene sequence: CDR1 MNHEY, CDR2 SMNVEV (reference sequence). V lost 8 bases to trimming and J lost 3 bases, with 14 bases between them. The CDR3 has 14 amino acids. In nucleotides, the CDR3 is TGTGCCAGCTCAACCTCGGGGGTCAATCAGCCCCAGCATTTT. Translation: CASSTSGVNQPQHF.

The CDR3 is CASSVTSSGNTIYF. The CDR3 nucleotides are TGTGCCAGCAGCGTAACCAGCTCTGGAAACACCATATATTTT. This chain links TRBV9 with TRBJ1-3; D not certain. Germline V gene data show CDR1 as SGDLS and CDR2 as YYNGEE. This CDR3 is 14 amino acids long. The ends were cut back, 1 base at V and 0 bases at J, with 5 bases in the middle.